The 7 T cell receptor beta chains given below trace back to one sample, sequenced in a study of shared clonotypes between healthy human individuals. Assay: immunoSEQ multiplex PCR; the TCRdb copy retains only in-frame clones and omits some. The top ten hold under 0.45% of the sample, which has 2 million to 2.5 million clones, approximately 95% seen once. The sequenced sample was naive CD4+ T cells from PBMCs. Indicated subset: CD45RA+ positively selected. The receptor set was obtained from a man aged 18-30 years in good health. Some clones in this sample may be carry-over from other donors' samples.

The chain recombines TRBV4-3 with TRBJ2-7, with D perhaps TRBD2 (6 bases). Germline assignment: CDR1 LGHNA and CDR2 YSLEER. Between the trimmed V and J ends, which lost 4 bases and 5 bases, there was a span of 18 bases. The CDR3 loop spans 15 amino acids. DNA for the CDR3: TGCGCCAGCAGCCCAAATACCCCCGGGGGTCACGAGCAGTACTTC. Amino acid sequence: CASSPNTPGGHEQYF.

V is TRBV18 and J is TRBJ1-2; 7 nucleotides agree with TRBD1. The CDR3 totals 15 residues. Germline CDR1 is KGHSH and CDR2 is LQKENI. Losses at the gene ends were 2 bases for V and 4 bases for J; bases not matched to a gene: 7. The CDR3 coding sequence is TGTGCCAGCTCACCAGAACAGGGGATAGGCTATGGCTACACCTTC. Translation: CASSPEQGIGYGYTF.

Here the CDR3 reads CASSPMAYYEQYF. CDR3 nucleotide sequence: TGTGCCAGCAGTCCGATGGCTTACTACGAGCAGTACTTC. V gene TRBV27 combines with J gene TRBJ2-7; D is unresolved. The CDR3 loop spans 13 amino acids. Trimming took 5 bases from V and 3 from J, leaving 11 bases between them. Germline V CDR1 and CDR2: MNHEY, SMNVEV (reference sequence).

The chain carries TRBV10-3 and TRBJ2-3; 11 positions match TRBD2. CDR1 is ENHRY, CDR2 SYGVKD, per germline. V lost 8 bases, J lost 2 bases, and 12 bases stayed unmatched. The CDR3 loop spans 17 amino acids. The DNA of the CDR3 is TGTGCCATCGGCACTAGCGGGAGTAAGATGATCACAGATACGCAGTATTTT. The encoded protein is CAIGTSGSKMITDTQYF.

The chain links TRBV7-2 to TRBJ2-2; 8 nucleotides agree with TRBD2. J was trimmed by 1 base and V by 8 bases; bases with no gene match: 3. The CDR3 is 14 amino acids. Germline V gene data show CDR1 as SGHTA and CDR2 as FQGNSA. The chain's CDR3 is CASASGRNTGELFF. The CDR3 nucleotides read TGTGCCAGCGCGAGCGGGAGGAACACCGGGGAGCTGTTTTTT. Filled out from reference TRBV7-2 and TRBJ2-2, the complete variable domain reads GAGVSQSPSNKVTEKGKDVELRCDPISGHTALYWYRQSLGQGLEFLIYFQGNSAPDKSGLPSDRFSAERTGGSVSTLTIQRTQQEDSAVYLCASASGRNTGELFFGEGSRLTVL.

CDR3: CASSVAPLGQPQHF. CDR3 DNA sequence: TGTGCCAGCAGCGTAGCTCCCTTGGGTCAGCCCCAGCATTTT. This rearrangement joins TRBV9 to TRBJ1-5; D not resolved. The V gene lost 0 bases and the J gene lost 6 bases, with 10 bases spanning the gap. The germline gives CDR1 SGDLS, CDR2 YYNGEE. The CDR3 is made up of 14 amino acids.

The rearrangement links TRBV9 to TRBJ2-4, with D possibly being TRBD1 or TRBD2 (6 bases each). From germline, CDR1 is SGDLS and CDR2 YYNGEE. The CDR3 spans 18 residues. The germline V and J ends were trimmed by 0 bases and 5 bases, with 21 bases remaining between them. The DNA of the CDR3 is TGTGCCAGCAGCGTAGCTTCGGGGGCCGATCTCCCCCAAAACATTCAGTACTTC. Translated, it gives CASSVASGADLPQNIQYF.